Following are 18 T cell receptor beta chains from one sample sequenced in a study of cytomegalovirus exposure and HLA in healthy donors. Primers for the PCR totalled 60 Vbeta and 13 Jbeta. Assay: immunoSEQ multiplex PCR; the TCRdb copy retains only in-frame clones and omits some. In the table there are around 170,000 clones, around 81% of which are singletons. Sequencing was performed on PBMCs. These TCRs come from a man in his forties in good health and CMV-seronegative.

As regards this clone: The junction and the germline gene differ at one end; a read error may be behind it. The V gene is TRBV7-9, the J gene TRBJ2-1, with D unresolved. The CDR3 contains 15 residues. Per the germline V gene, CDR1 is SEHNR and CDR2 is FQNEAQ (reference sequence). Here the CDR3 DNA reads TGTTCCAGCAGCACCCACACAGATTCCTACAATGAGCAGTTCTTC. This codes for CSSSTHTDSYNEQFF. The full variable domain, completed using reference TRBV7-9 and TRBJ2-1, is DTGVSQNPRHKITKRGQNVTFRCDPISEHNRLYWYRQTLGQGPEFLTYFQNEAQLEKSRLLSDRFSAERPKGSFSTLEIQRTEQGDSAMYLCSSSTHTDSYNEQFFGPGTRLTVL.

The V call is TRBV25-1, the J call TRBJ1-2; D remains unclear. The CDR3 totals 13 residues. Germline V gene lookup returns CDR1 MGHDK and CDR2 SYGVNS. With 4 bases removed from V and 0 bases from J, the gap between germline ends came to 6 bases. The CDR3 region has the DNA TGTGCCAGCAGTGGCGGTTCTAACTATGGCTACACCTTC. Encoded protein: CASSGGSNYGYTF.

J is TRBJ1-1 and V is TRBV19; a possible D gene is TRBD1 (6 bases). The V end was cut by 1 base, the J end by 8 bases, with 20 bases between. The germline gives CDR1 LNHDA, CDR2 SQIVND (reference sequence). This CDR3 region has 16 residues. CDR3 region: CASSIAPGAGVIEAFF. The CDR3 DNA is TGTGCCAGTAGTATAGCCCCAGGGGCAGGGGTTATCGAAGCTTTCTTT.

CDR3 DNA sequence: TGTGCCAGCACCCCCAGTGGAGGAGACTATGGCTACACCTTC. Translating it yields CASTPSGGDYGYTF. This chain links TRBV28 with TRBJ1-2; D not certain. Germline CDR1 is MDHEN and CDR2 is SYDVKM. V was clipped by 7 bases and J by 3 bases, with 15 bases between them. There are 14 residues in the CDR3.

This chain uses TRBV9 with TRBJ2-7; 8 nucleotides agree with TRBD2. The trim removed 4 bases at V and 5 bases at J, leaving 14 bases unmatched. Looked up from germline, CDR1 is SGDLS and CDR2 is YYNGEE. CDR3 length: 16 amino acids. The CDR3 nucleotides read TGTGCCAGCAGCCCGTTCCACAGTAGCGGGGAGAACGAGCAGTACTTC. Its protein product is CASSPFHSSGENEQYF.

This chain joins TRBV7-9 and TRBJ2-7; D not certain. Germline CDR1 is SEHNR and CDR2 is FQNEAQ (reference sequence). This CDR3 comprises 13 residues. CDR3: CSSSPTMGYEQYV. The CDR3 DNA reads as TGTTCCAGCAGCCCGACGATGGGCTACGAGCAGTACGTC.

The chain couples TRBV19 to TRBJ1-2; 9 nucleotides align to TRBD1. The CDR3 covers 15 residues. The germline V gene encodes CDR1 LNHDA and CDR2 SQIVND (reference sequence). After removal of 3 bases from V and 4 bases from J, the junction contained 6 bases not matched to a gene. The CDR3 protein is CASSIQLTGGYGYTF. CDR3 DNA sequence: TGTGCCAGTAGTATCCAATTGACAGGGGGCTATGGCTACACCTTC. The variable domain in full, with the rest retrieved from reference TRBV19 and TRBJ1-2, is DGGITQSPKYLFRKEGQNVTLSCEQNLNHDAMYWYRQDPGQGLRLIYYSQIVNDFQKGDIAEGYSVSREKKESFPLTVTSAQKNPTAFYLCASSIQLTGGYGYTFGSGTRLTVV.

The rearrangement joins TRBV27 to TRBJ2-7; D gene uncertain. CDR1 is MNHEY and CDR2 is SMNVEV in the germline V gene (reference sequence). The CDR3 length is 15 residues. V lost 1 base, J lost 1 base, and 11 bases lay in between. CDR3 nucleotide sequence: TGTGCCAGCAGTTTATATGGGCCCACATCCTACGAGCAGTACTTC. This encodes CASSLYGPTSYEQYF.

V is TRBV15 and J is TRBJ2-3; 9 bases line up with TRBD1. Germline V gene lookup returns CDR1 LNHNV and CDR2 YYDKDF (reference sequence). Trimming cost V 4 bases and J 4 bases; bases outside gene matches: 18. The CDR3 runs to 19 residues. The CDR3 DNA reads TGTGCCACCAGCAAGAGGGGCTATCGGGGGACAGGGTTTCCAGATACGCAGTATTTT. This sequence encodes CATSKRGYRGTGFPDTQYF. Together with reference TRBV15 and TRBJ2-3, the CDR3 gives the full variable domain: DAMVIQNPRYQVTQFGKPVTLSCSQTLNHNVMYWYQQKSSQAPKLLFHYYDKDFNNEADTPDNFQSRRPNTSFCFLDIRSPGLGDTAMYLCATSKRGYRGTGFPDTQYFGPGTRLTVL.

The chain recombines TRBV6-5 with TRBJ2-3, with D tentatively TRBD1 (6 bases). Per the germline V gene, CDR1 is MNHEY and CDR2 is SVGAGI. This CDR3 contains 14 residues. The ends were cut back, 2 bases at V and 5 bases at J, with 11 bases in the middle. In DNA form, the CDR3 reads TGTGCCAGCAGTTACGGGGGCGCGGGAGATACGCAGTATTTT. Its protein product is CASSYGGAGDTQYF.

The V call is TRBV7-2, the J call TRBJ2-3; 8 nucleotides agree with TRBD2. Trimming cost V 6 bases and J 0 bases; bases outside gene matches: 8. Looked up from germline, CDR1 is SGHTA and CDR2 is FQGNSA. The CDR3 runs 16 residues. The CDR3 loop is CASRTTSGGSTDTQYF. Here the CDR3 DNA reads TGTGCCAGCAGAACCACTAGCGGCGGTAGCACAGATACGCAGTATTTT.

The rearrangement uses TRBV5-1 and TRBJ1-2; D unclear. CDR1 is SGHRS and CDR2 is YFSETQ in the germline V gene. V shed 0 bases and J shed 4 bases, with 7 bases lying between them. The CDR3 totals 13 residues. CDR3 nucleotides: TGCGCCAGCAGCTTGGCCCAGATCTATGGCTACACCTTC. Amino acids: CASSLAQIYGYTF.

The rearrangement links TRBV6-6 to TRBJ1-3; D is possibly TRBD1 (6 bases). Germline V gene data show CDR1 as MNHNY and CDR2 as SVGAGI (reference sequence). CDR3 length: 13 residues. The V end was cut by 7 bases, the J end by 3 bases, with 10 bases between. For the CDR3, the DNA is TGTGCCAGCATGAACAGGGATGGAAACACCATATATTTT. Its translation is CASMNRDGNTIYF.

V is TRBV19 and J is TRBJ1-1; 9 bases agree with TRBD1. V dropped 5 bases and J dropped 4; count of bases not matched to a gene: 2. The length of the CDR3 is 13 residues. In germline, CDR1 is LNHDA, CDR2 SQIVND (reference sequence). The CDR3 DNA is TGTGCCAGTAGTCTGGGACAGGGCACTGAAGCTTTCTTT. It translates to CASSLGQGTEAFF.

This clone was observed a handful of times. The chain links TRBV12-5 to TRBJ2-3, with TRBD2 identical over 8 bases. The CDR3 spans 15 residues. With 5 bases clipped from V and 2 bases from J, the junction kept 6 bases outside the gene matches. Germline V gives CDR1 LGHNT, CDR2 FRNRAP. CDR3 protein: CASGLGLVFTDTQYF. CDR3 bases: TGTGCTAGTGGTCTGGGACTAGTTTTCACAGATACGCAGTATTTT.

The chain links TRBV5-4 to TRBJ1-1; D is ambiguous. Germline values: CDR1 SGHNT, CDR2 YYREEE (reference sequence). V lost 0 bases to trimming and J lost 1 base, with 10 bases between them. The CDR3 covers 15 residues. Here the CDR3 reads CASSLGGIRNTEAFF. CDR3 DNA: TGTGCCAGCAGCTTGGGTGGCATTCGGAACACTGAAGCTTTCTTT.

The chain is built from TRBV6-5 and TRBJ2-5; 8 nucleotides match TRBD2. The germline V gene encodes CDR1 MNHEY and CDR2 SVGAGI. Trimming at V came to 0 bases and at J to 7 bases, leaving 7 bases not matched to a gene. This CDR3 has 15 residues. In DNA form, the CDR3 reads TGTGCCAGCAGTTACTCGATCGGGGGGGAGTGGACCCAGTACTTC. Translating gives CASSYSIGGEWTQYF.

The gene calls are TRBV19 and TRBJ1-2; weak D call: TRBD1 (6 bases). From germline, CDR1 is LNHDA and CDR2 SQIVND (reference sequence). The CDR3 consists of 14 residues. The V and J ends lost 7 bases and 8 bases respectively, with 20 bases between them. CDR3 coding DNA: TGTGCCAGTACTCTCAGGGGACGAACCGGGGGCTACACCTTC. Its translation: CASTLRGRTGGYTF.